This T cell receptor beta chain comes out of a study of graft-versus-host responses after intestinal transplantation. Study-wide context: All recipients were transplanted with multivisceral, liver-intestinal, or isolated intestinal grafts. Among the recipients, all got anti-thymocyte globulin induction and then tacrolimus and steroids for about 3 years.

Trimming took 5 bases from V and 8 from J, leaving 12 bases between them. CDR3 size: 11 residues. The germline CDR1 and CDR2 sequences are SQVTM and ANQGSEA. Assay: immunoSEQ multiplex PCR; the TCRdb copy retains only in-frame clones and omits some. The sample yields about 110,000 clones, about 93% seen once. On this clone itself: Its antigen remains unidentified.

Overall study findings and caveats: Within the allografts of patients who had graft-donor T cell macrochimerism, graft-versus-host to host-versus-graft clonal ratios were high. GvH clones were found in recipient marrow; some appeared first in ileum or blood.

This sequence originates from a human donor who received an intestinal transplant. The chain couples TRBV29-1 to TRBJ1-2; D might be TRBD1 (5 bases). The starting material was unstimulated CD8+ T cells sorted from spleen or lymph node cells, obtained before intestinal transplant. The CDR3 sequence is CSVPTEGGYTF. CDR3 DNA: TGCAGCGTTCCGACAGAGGGAGGCTACACCTTC.